Below, 31 T cell receptor beta chains from the same sample are listed, as sequenced in a study of T cells in Graves' hyperthyroidism and ophthalmopathy. The source material, RNA transcripts, was used to amplify TCR beta CDR3 regions. TCR CDR3 regions were first amplified by RT-PCR with HTBI primers. TCRdb passed the multiplex PCR reads through MiXCR, listing each CDR3 protein once. The data hold roughly 840,000 distinct CDR3 sequences, with over 35% observed a single time. Sequences were obtained from blood. These TCRs come from a man younger than 30 with Graves' hyperthyroidism.

The table lists this clonotype with a few counts. V gene TRBV12-3 or TRBV12-4 combines with J gene TRBJ1-5; no reliable D call. With 2 bases removed from V and 1 base from J, the gap between germline ends came to 9 bases. The CDR3 is made up of 15 amino acids. The CDR3: CASSLLPGSNQPQHF. The CDR3 DNA reads TGTGCCAGCAGTTTATTGCCAGGCAGCAATCAGCCCCAGCATTTT.

This chain joins TRBV2 and TRBJ1-4, with 9 bases identical to TRBD1. Trimming cost V 6 bases and J 13 bases; bases outside gene matches: 6. The CDR3 loop spans 12 amino acids. CDR1 and CDR2 (germline): SNHLY, FYNNEI. The CDR3 sequence: CASSLTGGGLFF. The CDR3 nucleotides are TGTGCCAGCAGCCTGACAGGGGGAGGACTGTTTTTT.

This clonotype was seen ten or more times. CDR3 nucleotide sequence: TGTGCCAGTACCGAGGACAGGGGCGATGGCTACACCTTC. Residues: CASTEDRGDGYTF. The chain carries TRBV19 and TRBJ1-2; 9 bases align to TRBD1. Germline V gene data show CDR1 as LNHDA and CDR2 as SQIVND (reference sequence). V was clipped by 7 bases and J by 6 bases; unmatched bases: 6. There are 13 residues in the CDR3. Full variable domain (rest looked up from reference TRBV19 and TRBJ1-2): DGGITQSPKYLFRKEGQNVTLSCEQNLNHDAMYWYRQDPGQGLRLIYYSQIVNDFQKGDIAEGYSVSREKKESFPLTVTSAQKNPTAFYLCASTEDRGDGYTFGSGTRLTVV.

The gene calls are TRBV4-1 and TRBJ1-5, with D uncertain. V was pared by 1 base and J by 6 bases, with 16 bases between. CDR3 length equals 16 residues. The V gene's germline CDR1 is MGHRA and CDR2 YSYEKL. The CDR3 nucleotides read TGCGCCAGCAGCCAAGTTTGGCGGGATGGAACTCAGCCCCAGCATTTT. This translates into CASSQVWRDGTQPQHF.

This clonotype has ten or more counts. This sequence joins TRBV7-9 and TRBJ1-2, with 7 bases matching TRBD1. The germline gives CDR1 SEHNR, CDR2 FQNEAQ (reference sequence). The CDR3 has 14 residues. V shed 5 bases, J shed 3 bases, and the junction held 6 bases outside the gene matches. CDR3 loop: CASSARQGHYGYTF. Here the CDR3 DNA reads TGTGCCAGCAGCGCGCGACAGGGCCACTATGGCTACACCTTC.

V usage is TRBV7-8 and J usage is TRBJ2-5; 10 bases fit TRBD1. Losses at the gene ends were 5 bases for V and 8 bases for J; bases not matched to a gene: 8. This CDR3 has 14 residues. Looked up from germline, CDR1 is SGHVS and CDR2 is FQNEAQ. The CDR3 DNA is TGTGCCAGCAGCCTCCACGGACAGGGGGTTACCCAGTACTTC. Its translation is CASSLHGQGVTQYF.

The genes are TRBV12-3 or TRBV12-4 and TRBJ2-5; TRBD1 agrees at 9 bases. The CDR3 spans 14 residues. J gave up 5 bases and V 6 bases, and 7 bases lay outside the gene matches. In nucleotides, the CDR3 is TGTGCCAGCAGAAAACAGGGGGCCGGGGAGACCCAGTACTTC. Translating it yields CASRKQGAGETQYF.

The chain employs TRBV5-1 and TRBJ2-7; possibly TRBD1 or TRBD2 for D (5 bases each). This CDR3 is built from 14 residues. Deletions cut 1 base from V and 5 bases from J, with 13 bases between. The V gene's germline CDR1 is SGHRS and CDR2 YFSETQ. The CDR3 loop is CASSLNYRGDEQYF. The DNA of the CDR3 is TGCGCCAGCAGCTTGAACTACCGAGGGGACGAGCAGTACTTC.

This clonotype showed up many times. The chain couples TRBV7-9 to TRBJ1-5; D unclear. Trimming pared 7 bases from V and 0 bases from J, leaving 13 bases between. CDR3 size: 15 residues. Germline CDR1 reads SEHNR; CDR2 reads FQNEAQ (reference sequence). The CDR3 reads CASTQGSSSNQPQHF. DNA of the CDR3: TGTGCCAGCACCCAAGGGAGTAGTAGCAATCAGCCCCAGCATTTT.

V and J are TRBV13 and TRBJ2-2, with 7 nucleotides matching TRBD2. The CDR3 length is 14 residues. Germline V lookup: CDR1 PRHDT, CDR2 FYEKMQ (reference sequence). Trimming took 0 bases from V and 5 from J; bases not matched to a gene: 0. CDR3 loop: CASSLGLATGELFF. In DNA form, the CDR3 reads TGTGCCAGCAGCTTAGGACTAGCGACCGGGGAGCTGTTTTTT.

This clonotype was recorded at least ten times. The J gene is TRBJ2-5, the V gene TRBV9; TRBD1 matches 7 bases. This CDR3 has 15 amino acids. V lost 4 bases to trimming and J lost 2 bases; unmatched junction nucleotides: 8. In germline, CDR1 is SGDLS, CDR2 YYNGEE. The CDR3 protein is CASSLDRASQETQYF. In nucleotides, the CDR3 is TGTGCCAGCAGCCTCGACAGGGCGAGTCAAGAGACCCAGTACTTC.

This clonotype was found many times. This CDR3 reads CAIRGAINQPQHF. The DNA for the CDR3 is TGTGCCATCAGGGGAGCTATCAATCAGCCCCAGCATTTT. The chain is built from TRBV10-3 and TRBJ1-5; no clear D gene. The V end was cut by 6 bases, the J end by 3 bases, with 9 bases between. CDR3 length equals 13 residues. The germline gives CDR1 ENHRY, CDR2 SYGVKD.

This clonotype showed up just once. The chain combines TRBV25-1 with TRBJ1-6; D is ambiguous. Trimming left V 4 bases short and J 7 bases short, with 14 bases between. There are 15 residues in the CDR3. CDR1 is MGHDK and CDR2 is SYGVNS in the germline V gene. CDR3 DNA sequence: TGTGCCAGCAGTGCTAGGATCGCCGGCAATTCACCCCTCCACTTT. This codes for CASSARIAGNSPLHF.

This clonotype came up many times. This sequence joins TRBV29-1 and TRBJ2-2; 10 bases are a match to TRBD2. Germline trimming cut 7 bases from V and 6 bases from J; bases unmatched to any gene: 2. The CDR3 is 12 residues long. The germline gives CDR1 SQVTM, CDR2 ANQGSEA. This CDR3 reads CSGLAGPGELFF. As DNA, the CDR3 is TGCAGCGGACTAGCGGGCCCCGGGGAGCTGTTTTTT.

This clonotype came up many times. The V gene is TRBV4-1, the J gene TRBJ1-2, with TRBD1 identical over 9 bases. In germline, CDR1 is MGHRA, CDR2 YSYEKL. V lost 1 base and J lost 5; bases outside the gene matches: 2. The CDR3 length is 14 residues. The CDR3 coding sequence is TGCGCCAGCAGCCAAGCGGGGACAGGGTATGGCTACACCTTC. Its translation: CASSQAGTGYGYTF.

This clonotype was counted ten times or more. The chain combines TRBV19 with TRBJ1-1; weak D call: TRBD1 (5 bases). V was cut by 8 bases and J by 0 bases, with 10 bases left in between. Germline CDR1 is LNHDA and CDR2 is SQIVND (reference sequence). The CDR3 sequence is 13 residues long. The CDR3: CASQGGLNTEAFF. The CDR3, as DNA: TGTGCCAGTCAGGGAGGTCTGAACACTGAAGCTTTCTTT.

Regarding this clonotype: At one end, the junction sequence differs from germline, possibly due to a read error. The genes are TRBV7-7 and TRBJ2-5; no firm D call. In germline, CDR1 is SSHAT, CDR2 FNYEAQ (reference sequence). This CDR3 comprises 14 residues. CDR3 DNA sequence: TGTGCTAGCAGCCTGTATGAGATTCAGGAGACCCAGTACTTC. Translated, it gives CASSLYEIQETQYF.

As concerns this clonotype: A single base separates this from a much larger clone, so it may be a read error. This chain joins TRBV10-3 and TRBJ2-7; D is possibly TRBD1 or TRBD2 (5 bases each). The germline V and J ends were trimmed by 8 bases and 3 bases, with 11 bases remaining between them. CDR1 and CDR2 from the germline V gene are ENHRY and SYGVKD. This CDR3 has 12 amino acids. The DNA for the CDR3 is TGTGCCATCCTGGGGGAGCTCTACGAGCAGTACTTC. Translating it yields CAILGELYEQYF.

The rearrangement joins TRBV12-3 or TRBV12-4 to TRBJ2-7; 11 bases line up with TRBD2. Trimming at V came to 3 bases and at J to 6 bases, leaving 7 bases not matched to a gene. This CDR3 spans 15 amino acids. The CDR3 nucleotides are TGTGCCAGCAGTTTGGCTAGCGGGGGGAACAGCGAGCAGTACTTC. Encoded protein: CASSLASGGNSEQYF.

This chain joins TRBV9 and TRBJ1-6; the D gene is possibly TRBD1 (5 bases). CDR1 is SGDLS and CDR2 is YYNGEE in the germline V gene. This CDR3 has 14 amino acids. The V end lost 3 bases, the J end lost 10 bases, and 14 bases lay between the germline ends. This CDR3 is CASSAQAGGSPLHF. The CDR3 DNA reads TGTGCCAGCAGCGCCCAAGCGGGGGGATCACCCCTCCACTTT.

The sample holds a few counts of this clonotype. V and J are TRBV6-6 and TRBJ1-6, with D unresolved. V was trimmed by 3 bases and J by 5 bases, leaving 14 bases between them. The CDR3 length is 16 residues. CDR1 MNHNY and CDR2 SVGAGI come from the germline V gene (reference sequence). CDR3 region: CASSYGMVGDNSPLHF. For the CDR3, the DNA is TGTGCCAGCAGTTATGGGATGGTAGGTGATAATTCACCCCTCCACTTT.

The V gene is TRBV7-9, the J gene TRBJ1-5; no clear D gene. This CDR3 comprises 15 residues. Germline CDR1 reads SEHNR; CDR2 reads FQNEAQ (reference sequence). Trimming cost V 5 bases and J 2 bases, with 13 bases left between them. CDR3 residues: CASSPLAVGNQPQHF. The CDR3 DNA reads as TGTGCCAGCAGCCCTTTGGCCGTCGGCAATCAGCCCCAGCATTTT. The full variable domain, with the rest looked up from reference TRBV7-9 and TRBJ1-5, is DTGVSQNPRHKITKRGQNVTFRCDPISEHNRLYWYRQTLGQGPEFLTYFQNEAQLEKSRLLSDRFSAERPKGSFSTLEIQRTEQGDSAMYLCASSPLAVGNQPQHFGDGTRLSIL.

The genes are TRBV15 and TRBJ2-7, with 9 bases fitting TRBD1. The length of the CDR3 is 13 residues. V was clipped by 5 bases and J by 8 bases; unmatched bases: 7. Germline CDR1 and CDR2: LNHNV and YYDKDF (reference sequence). As DNA, the CDR3 is TGTGCCACCAGCCCCCGGACAGGGGAAAAGCAGTACTTC. It specifies CATSPRTGEKQYF.

V is TRBV29-1 and J is TRBJ2-7, with a possible D match to TRBD2 (5 bases). The V and J ends lost 2 bases and 3 bases respectively, with 14 bases between them. CDR1 SQVTM and CDR2 ANQGSEA come from the germline V gene. This CDR3 is built from 14 residues. This CDR3 reads CSVETSDGDYEQYF. In DNA form, the CDR3 reads TGCAGCGTTGAAACTAGTGACGGGGACTACGAGCAGTACTTC.

The rearrangement uses TRBV12-3 or TRBV12-4 and TRBJ2-7, with D possibly being TRBD2 (7 bases). CDR3 length: 14 amino acids. V was trimmed by 7 bases and J by 0 bases, leaving 13 bases between them. CDR3: CASTLGGDSYEQYF. The CDR3 DNA reads as TGTGCCAGCACCCTAGGGGGGGACTCCTACGAGCAGTACTTC.

This clonotype was counted between two and nine times. Its ends do not fully match the called genes, so a read error is possible. The V call is TRBV10-3, the J call TRBJ1-1; 7 bases fit TRBD1. The CDR3 totals 15 residues. Looked up from germline, CDR1 is ENHRY and CDR2 is SYGVKD. The DNA of the CDR3 is TGTGCCAGCAGTGCGTGGACAGGAGGCGGCACTGAAGCTTTCTTT. Protein sequence: CASSAWTGGGTEAFF.

V gene TRBV28 combines with J gene TRBJ1-5; tentatively, D is TRBD1 (5 bases). With 6 bases removed from V and 3 bases from J, the gap between germline ends came to 12 bases. CDR1 and CDR2 from the germline V gene are MDHEN and SYDVKM. This CDR3 region has 14 residues. Here the CDR3 reads CASRRSTVNQPQHF. In DNA, the CDR3 is TGTGCCAGCAGACGTTCGACAGTCAATCAGCCCCAGCATTTT.

Remarks on this clonotype: Mismatch with germline at one junction end may stem from a read error. Written as DNA, the CDR3 is TGCGCCAGCAGCCCGGGACAGGGGGAAAGACTGTTTTTT. This encodes CASSPGQGERLFF. The chain uses TRBV7-2 and TRBJ1-4; 11 nucleotides line up with TRBD1. This CDR3 contains 13 residues. The V gene's germline CDR1 is SGHTA and CDR2 FQGNSA.

This clonotype was found a few times. The chain links TRBV20-1 to TRBJ1-5, with D possibly being TRBD1 (6 bases). Germline V CDR1 and CDR2: DFQATT, SNEGSKA (reference sequence). CDR3 size: 14 residues. The ends were cut back, 7 bases at V and 0 bases at J, with 13 bases in the middle. The CDR3 coding sequence is TGCAGTGGGACACAGGGAAATAGCAATCAGCCCCAGCATTTT. Residues: CSGTQGNSNQPQHF.

The rearrangement uses TRBV4-3 and TRBJ1-1, with a possible D match to TRBD1 (6 bases). CDR1 and CDR2 from the germline V gene are LGHNA and YSLEER. This CDR3 has 15 amino acids. V was trimmed by 4 bases and J by 4 bases, leaving 16 bases between them. CDR3 residues: CASSLKGLQGTEAFF. The CDR3 bases are TGCGCCAGCAGCCTCAAGGGCCTACAGGGCACTGAAGCTTTCTTT.

V gene TRBV5-1 combines with J gene TRBJ2-7, with D perhaps TRBD2 (6 bases). V was trimmed by 2 bases and J by 5 bases, leaving 14 bases between them. Germline-derived CDR1 and CDR2 are SGHRS and YFSETQ. CDR3 length equals 14 residues. The CDR3 here is CASSFSGGGNEQYF. CDR3 bases: TGCGCCAGCAGCTTTAGCGGAGGCGGGAACGAGCAGTACTTC.